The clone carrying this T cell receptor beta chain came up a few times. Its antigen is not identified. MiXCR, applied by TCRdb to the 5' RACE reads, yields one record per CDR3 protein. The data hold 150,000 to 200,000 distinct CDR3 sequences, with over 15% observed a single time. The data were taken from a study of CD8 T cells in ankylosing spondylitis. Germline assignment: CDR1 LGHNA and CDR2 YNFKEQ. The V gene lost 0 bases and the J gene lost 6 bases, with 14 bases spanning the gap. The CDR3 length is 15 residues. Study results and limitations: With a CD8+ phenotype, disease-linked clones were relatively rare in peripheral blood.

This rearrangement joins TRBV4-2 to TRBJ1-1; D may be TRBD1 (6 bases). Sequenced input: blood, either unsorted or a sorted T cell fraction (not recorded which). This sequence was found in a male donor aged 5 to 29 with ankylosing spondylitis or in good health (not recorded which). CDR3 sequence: CASSQEDRLFAEAFF. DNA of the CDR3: TGTGCCAGCAGCCAAGAGGACAGACTGTTCGCTGAAGCTTTCTTT.